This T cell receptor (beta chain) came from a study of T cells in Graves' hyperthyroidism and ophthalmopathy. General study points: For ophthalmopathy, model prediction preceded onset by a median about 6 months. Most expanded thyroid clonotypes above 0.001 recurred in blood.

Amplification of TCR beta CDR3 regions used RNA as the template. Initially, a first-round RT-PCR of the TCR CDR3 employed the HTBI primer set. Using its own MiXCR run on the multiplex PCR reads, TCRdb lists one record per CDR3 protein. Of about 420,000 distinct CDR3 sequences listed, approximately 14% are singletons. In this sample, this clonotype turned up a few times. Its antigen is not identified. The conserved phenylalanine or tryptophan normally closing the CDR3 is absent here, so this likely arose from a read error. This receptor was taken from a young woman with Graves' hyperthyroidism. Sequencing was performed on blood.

CDR3 coding DNA: TGTGCCAGCAGCGCCCAAGGGACAGGGGTCACTGAAGCTTTCCTT. It specifies CASSAQGTGVTEAFL. This chain joins TRBV5-6 and TRBJ1-1; 10 nucleotides match TRBD1. This CDR3 is built from 15 residues. Per germline, CDR1 SGHDT and CDR2 YYEEEE. Trimming cost V 4 bases and J 4 bases; bases outside gene matches: 7.